This T cell receptor beta chain stems from a study of identifying expanded T cells in peripheral blood. Using immunoSEQ multiplex PCR, the repertoire was profiled, and TCRdb retains in-frame clones only, with some absent. The sample shows tens of thousands of clones, approximately 90% of them seen only once. This CDR3 spans 17 amino acids. Germline-derived CDR1 and CDR2 are MGHRA and YSYEKL. Trimming pared 4 bases from V and 0 bases from J, leaving 15 bases between. Sequencing used blood. This clonotype was sampled from a person aged 18 to 70 in good health. V gene TRBV4-1 combines with J gene TRBJ1-4; D unclear. CDR3 region: CASSPMEWGATNEKLFF. CDR3 nucleotide sequence: TGCGCCAGCAGCCCTATGGAGTGGGGTGCAACTAATGAAAAACTGTTTTTT.